Below are 25 T cell receptor beta chains sequenced from a single sample in a study of Graves' ophthalmopathy and Graves' hyperthyroidism (dated by TCRdb to the late 2010s). TCRdb records Illumina HiSeq 2000 as the sequencer. TCR beta CDR3 regions were amplified from RNA transcripts for repertoire sequencing. HTBI primers and the Qiagen OneStep RT-PCR kit were used in a first-round RT-PCR, which was followed by a second-round multiplex PCR, size selection and purification. TCRdb redid the processing of the public reads, applying fastp at Q25 and MiXCR, and retained in-frame beta chains. One record per CDR3 amino acid sequence lists the most common genes and DNA. In this sample the table shows 150,000 or so distinct CDR3 sequences, just under 40% of which occur a single time. The ten biggest clones cover 8% to 9% of the sample. Source material: peripheral blood. Receptors originate from a man aged 25 to 40 with Graves' ophthalmopathy. Donor details come from another sample of the same person, matched by shared clones.

The rearrangement links TRBV6-5 to TRBJ1-2; 10 bases are shared with TRBD1. Germline lookup yields CDR1 MNHEY and CDR2 SVGAGI. The CDR3 spans 17 residues. With V trimmed by 1 base and J by 4 bases, 9 bases remained unmatched. The chain's CDR3 is CASSYLRTGGSGYGYTF. Here the CDR3 DNA reads TGTGCCAGCAGTTACTTGCGGACAGGGGGGAGTGGCTATGGCTACACCTTC.

This chain joins TRBV6-5 and TRBJ1-6, with unresolved D. Trimming left V 0 bases short and J 7 bases short, with 22 bases between. The CDR3 length is 19 residues. Looked up from germline, CDR1 is MNHEY and CDR2 is SVGAGI. Here the CDR3 reads CASSYSIGPPAEINSPLHF. As DNA, the CDR3 is TGTGCCAGCAGTTACTCGATAGGCCCCCCGGCCGAAATAAATTCACCCCTCCACTTT.

This clonotype came up many times. This chain links TRBV7-8 with TRBJ1-5; D perhaps matches TRBD1 (5 bases). Trimming removed 6 bases at V and 7 bases at J, with 19 bases between. This CDR3 is built from 15 residues. From germline, CDR1 is SGHVS and CDR2 FQNEAQ. CDR3 sequence: CASSPGGRVGQPQHF. In DNA form, the CDR3 reads TGTGCCAGCAGTCCAGGAGGCAGGGTAGGCCAGCCCCAGCATTTT.

The V gene is TRBV2, the J gene TRBJ2-2; perhaps TRBD1 as D (6 bases). Germline CDR1 and CDR2: SNHLY and FYNNEI. With 6 bases removed from V and 7 bases from J, the gap between germline ends came to 12 bases. The CDR3 is 13 amino acids. The CDR3 region has the DNA TGTGCCAGCAGCGCAGGGACACACGGGGAGCTGTTTTTT. Its protein product is CASSAGTHGELFF.

This clonotype appeared once. CDR3 loop: CASSYNGGVTAEAFF. The CDR3 DNA reads as TGTGCCAGCAGTTACAACGGCGGGGTGACGGCTGAAGCTTTCTTT. The rearrangement uses TRBV6-5 and TRBJ1-1; D is unclear. There are 15 residues in the CDR3. V dropped 2 bases and J dropped 6 bases, with 16 bases sitting between them. Germline CDR1 reads MNHEY; CDR2 reads SVGAGI.

The gene calls are TRBV6-1 and TRBJ1-1, with D perhaps TRBD1 (5 bases). Germline values: CDR1 MNHNS, CDR2 SASEGT. The V end was cut by 8 bases, the J end by 1 base, with 14 bases between. This CDR3 spans 14 amino acids. For the CDR3, the DNA is TGTGCCAGCCGGTCGGGACCCGCGAACACTGAAGCTTTCTTT. This encodes CASRSGPANTEAFF.

The genes are TRBV11-2 and TRBJ2-7; the match to TRBD2 covers 15 bases. From germline, CDR1 is SGHAT and CDR2 FQNNGV. V shed 4 bases, J shed 2 bases, and the junction held 3 bases outside the gene matches. The CDR3 runs to 16 residues. CDR3 sequence reads: CASSYGLAGGAYEQYF. The DNA of the CDR3 is TGTGCCAGCAGCTACGGACTAGCGGGAGGGGCCTACGAGCAGTACTTC.

This clonotype appeared a single time. This rearrangement joins TRBV12-3 or TRBV12-4 to TRBJ2-7; TRBD2 matches at 11 bases. With V trimmed by 6 bases and J by 3 bases, 7 bases remained unmatched. This CDR3 region has 15 residues. This CDR3 is CASSRGLAGYYEQYF. Written as DNA, the CDR3 is TGTGCCAGCAGCCGCGGACTAGCGGGTTACTACGAGCAGTACTTC.

This clonotype was detected many times. The V gene is TRBV6-2 or TRBV6-3, the J gene TRBJ1-1; the match to TRBD1 covers 7 bases. V shed 6 bases and J 4 bases; nucleotides not matched to a gene: 8. The CDR3 is 14 residues long. The germline V gene has CDR1 MNHEY and CDR2 SVGEGT. The CDR3, as DNA: TGTGCCAGCAGAGGACAGGAGAGGGGCACTGAAGCTTTCTTT. Protein: CASRGQERGTEAFF.

Many counts were recorded for this clonotype. V and J are TRBV4-2 and TRBJ2-7; D remains unclear. CDR3 length: 17 amino acids. In germline, CDR1 is LGHNA, CDR2 YNFKEQ. V gave up 5 bases and J gave up 2 bases, with 22 bases separating them. The CDR3 loop reads CASSGTESDQTPYEQYF. In DNA, the CDR3 is TGTGCCAGCAGCGGAACTGAATCGGATCAGACCCCCTACGAGCAGTACTTC.

In this sample, this clonotype turned up once. The genes are TRBV20-1 and TRBJ2-5, with TRBD2 matching over 7 bases. The germline V gene encodes CDR1 DFQATT and CDR2 SNEGSKA (reference sequence). The CDR3 has 14 amino acids. Unmatched junction bases numbered 13, after V lost 7 bases and J lost 5 bases. The CDR3 DNA sequence: TGCAGTGTGGGGACGGCCGGCGGGGGTGAGACCCAGTACTTC. Its protein is CSVGTAGGGETQYF.

This clonotype was detected many times. This rearrangement joins TRBV30 to TRBJ1-3; D not certain. Germline CDR1 reads GTSNPN; CDR2 reads SVGIG (reference sequence). The CDR3 is 14 amino acids. Trimming removed 3 bases at V and 0 bases at J, with 9 bases between. CDR3 bases: TGTGCCTGGAGGACCCGGGCCTCTGGAAACACCATATATTTT. As protein: CAWRTRASGNTIYF.

This clonotype appeared once. The genes are TRBV6-1 and TRBJ2-5, with D unresolved. CDR1 MNHNS and CDR2 SASEGT come from the germline V gene. The germline V and J ends were trimmed by 4 bases and 4 bases, with 4 bases remaining between them. The CDR3 covers 11 residues. In DNA, the CDR3 is TGTGCCAGCAGTGGGTCAGAGACCCAGTACTTC. Translated, it gives CASSGSETQYF.

The chain has TRBV20-1 and TRBJ2-5; TRBD2 matches at 9 bases. This CDR3 has 13 amino acids. Germline V gene lookup returns CDR1 DFQATT and CDR2 SNEGSKA (reference sequence). CDR3 DNA sequence: TGCAGCCTAGCGGGATCTTTCCAAGAGACCCAGTACTTC. This translates into CSLAGSFQETQYF.

This clonotype was found many times. The V gene is TRBV6-6, the J gene TRBJ1-6; 8 bases are shared with TRBD1. V lost 4 bases and J lost 1; bases outside the gene matches: 6. CDR1 MNHNY and CDR2 SVGAGI come from the germline V gene (reference sequence). This CDR3 region has 17 residues. CDR3 bases: TGTGCCAGCAGTTCACCCAGACAGGGGTCCTATAATTCACCCCTCCACTTT. Translated: CASSSPRQGSYNSPLHF.

This clonotype was picked up many times. The CDR3 loop reads CASSLTSGRAYEQYF. The DNA for the CDR3 is TGTGCCAGCAGTCTAACTAGCGGGAGGGCCTACGAGCAGTACTTC. V gene TRBV2 combines with J gene TRBJ2-7; 13 bases agree with TRBD2. In germline, CDR1 is SNHLY, CDR2 FYNNEI. After removal of 5 bases from V and 2 bases from J, the junction contained 3 bases not matched to a gene. CDR3 length: 15 amino acids.

This clonotype has more than one count but fewer than ten. The rearrangement joins TRBV6-5 to TRBJ1-6, with D hard to call. The CDR3 length is 13 residues. The germline gives CDR1 MNHEY, CDR2 SVGAGI. Trimming took 2 bases from V and 9 from J, leaving 8 bases between them. CDR3 nucleotides: TGTGCCAGCAGTTACGTATCCACTTCACCCCTCCACTTT. Translated, it gives CASSYVSTSPLHF.

This rearrangement joins TRBV5-5 to TRBJ1-3; no firm D call. V lost 0 bases, J lost 8 bases, and 12 bases lay in between. Germline values: CDR1 SGHKS, CDR2 YYEKEE (reference sequence). The CDR3 covers 14 residues. The CDR3 here is CASSLGDGRDTIYF. The CDR3 nucleotides read TGTGCCAGCAGCTTGGGCGACGGCCGGGACACCATATATTTT.

V and J are TRBV29-1 and TRBJ2-5; TRBD1 agrees at 8 bases. This CDR3 comprises 13 residues. With 7 bases clipped from V and 3 bases from J, the junction kept 7 bases outside the gene matches. Germline assignment: CDR1 SQVTM and CDR2 ANQGSEA. The CDR3 protein is CSGRAGGKETQYF. The CDR3 DNA reads as TGCAGCGGGAGGGCAGGGGGCAAAGAGACCCAGTACTTC.

The chain employs TRBV9 and TRBJ1-6, with D unclear. From germline, CDR1 is SGDLS and CDR2 YYNGEE. The CDR3 has 13 residues. Trimming stripped 4 bases from V and 6 bases from J, with 8 bases between. The CDR3 protein is CASSYKLNSPLHF. CDR3 nucleotide sequence: TGTGCCAGCAGCTACAAGCTTAATTCACCCCTCCACTTT.

This clonotype was picked up many times. The V call is TRBV6-5, the J call TRBJ2-5; no reliable D call. The CDR3 covers 12 residues. Trimming cost V 8 bases and J 5 bases, with 12 bases left between them. The germline CDR1 and CDR2 sequences are MNHEY and SVGAGI. The CDR3 is CASAPTGETQYF. CDR3 DNA: TGTGCCAGCGCCCCGACTGGGGAGACCCAGTACTTC.

V is TRBV2 and J is TRBJ2-7; D is unresolved. Per germline, CDR1 SNHLY and CDR2 FYNNEI. Trimming removed 1 base at V and 1 base at J, with 8 bases between. CDR3 length: 14 amino acids. The CDR3 DNA reads TGTGCCAGCAGTGAAGGTCCGAAATCCTACGAGCAGTACTTC. This translates into CASSEGPKSYEQYF.

This clonotype was counted many times. The chain links TRBV9 to TRBJ2-5; TRBD1 might be the D (6 bases). Germline V CDR1 and CDR2: SGDLS, YYNGEE. The CDR3 contains 14 residues. Trimming took off 4 bases at V and 1 base at J, with 11 bases between the two ends. The CDR3 sequence: CASSRTDFQETQYF. As DNA, the CDR3 is TGTGCCAGCAGCCGGACAGACTTCCAAGAGACCCAGTACTTC.

This clonotype was seen many times. The DNA of the CDR3 is TGTGCCAGCAGCCCGGCGGCAGATCTCTACGAGCAGTACTTC. It translates to CASSPAADLYEQYF. The chain has TRBV28 and TRBJ2-7; D not resolved. Between the trimmed V and J ends, which lost 6 bases and 3 bases, there was a span of 15 bases. This CDR3 is 14 amino acids long. Looked up from germline, CDR1 is MDHEN and CDR2 is SYDVKM.

There are many counts of this clonotype. The genes are TRBV20-1 and TRBJ2-7, with 9 bases lining up with TRBD1. The CDR3 length is 14 residues. The germline V gene encodes CDR1 DFQATT and CDR2 SNEGSKA (reference sequence). J gave up 2 bases and V 3 bases, and 5 bases lay outside the gene matches. The DNA for the CDR3 is TGCAGTGCTAGTCGGGACAGGGAGCCCTACGAGCAGTACTTC. The encoded protein is CSASRDREPYEQYF.